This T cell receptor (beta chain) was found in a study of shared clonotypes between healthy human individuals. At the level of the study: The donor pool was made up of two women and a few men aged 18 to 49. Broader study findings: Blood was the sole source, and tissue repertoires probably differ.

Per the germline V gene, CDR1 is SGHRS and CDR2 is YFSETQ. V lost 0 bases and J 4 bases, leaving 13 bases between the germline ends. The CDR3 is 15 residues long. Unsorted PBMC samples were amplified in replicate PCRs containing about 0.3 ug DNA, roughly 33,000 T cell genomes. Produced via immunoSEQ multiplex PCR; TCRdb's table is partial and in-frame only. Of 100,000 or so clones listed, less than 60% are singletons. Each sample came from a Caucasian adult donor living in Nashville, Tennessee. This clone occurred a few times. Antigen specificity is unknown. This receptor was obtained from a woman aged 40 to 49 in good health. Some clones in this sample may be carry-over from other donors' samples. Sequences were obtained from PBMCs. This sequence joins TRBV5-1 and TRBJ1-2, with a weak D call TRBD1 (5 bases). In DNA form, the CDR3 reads TGCGCCAGCAGCTTGGCCGGCAGGGTTATCTATGGCTACACCTTC. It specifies CASSLAGRVIYGYTF.